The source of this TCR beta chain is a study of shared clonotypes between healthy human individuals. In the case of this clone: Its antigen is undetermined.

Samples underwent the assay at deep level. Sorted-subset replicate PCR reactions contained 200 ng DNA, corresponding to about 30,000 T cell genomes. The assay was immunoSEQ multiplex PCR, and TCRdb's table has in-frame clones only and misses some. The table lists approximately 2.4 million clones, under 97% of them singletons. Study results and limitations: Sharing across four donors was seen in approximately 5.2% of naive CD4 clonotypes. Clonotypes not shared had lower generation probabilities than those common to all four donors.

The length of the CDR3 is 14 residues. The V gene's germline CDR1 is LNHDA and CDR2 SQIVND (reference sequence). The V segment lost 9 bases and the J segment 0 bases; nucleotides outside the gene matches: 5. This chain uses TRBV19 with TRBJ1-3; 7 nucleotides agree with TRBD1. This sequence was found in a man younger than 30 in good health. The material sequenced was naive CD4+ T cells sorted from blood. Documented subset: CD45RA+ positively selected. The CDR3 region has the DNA TGTGCCAGCTCGACAGGGTTCTCTGGAAACACCATATATTTT. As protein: CASSTGFSGNTIYF.